This T cell receptor (beta chain) was sequenced for a study of cytomegalovirus exposure and HLA in healthy donors. At the level of the study: From HLA-typed donors, an early data release held about 85 million unique TCRs. Whole-study findings and limits: Later analysis showed most CMV-associated TCR beta chains appearing HLA-restricted. Presence/absence analyses assumed roughly uniform sequencing depth across donors, which may not hold.

Use of 60 Vbeta and 13 Jbeta primers characterized the PCR. Sequenced by immunoSEQ multiplex PCR; TCRdb stores in-frame clones only, minus some. The table shows over 55,000 clones, with 70% to 90% occurring only once. The CDR3 totals 15 residues. Germline V lookup: CDR1 KGHSH, CDR2 LQKENI. Losses at the gene ends were 0 bases for V and 5 bases for J; bases not matched to a gene: 5. This clone appeared a few times. The target antigen is unknown. The genes are TRBV18 and TRBJ2-7, with 9 bases identical to TRBD1. Material: PBMCs. The sequence was obtained from a man in his late teens or twenties in good health and CMV-seronegative. CDR3 in amino acids: CASSPPGTGNNEQYF. The CDR3 coding sequence is TGTGCCAGCTCACCACCCGGGACAGGGAACAACGAGCAGTACTTC. The full variable domain, with the rest looked up from reference TRBV18 and TRBJ2-7, is NAGVMQNPRHLVRRRGQEARLRCSPMKGHSHVYWYRQLPEEGLKFMVYLQKENIIDESGMPKERFSAEFPKEGPSILRIQQVVRGDSAAYFCASSPPGTGNNEQYFGPGTRLTVT.